The 22 T cell receptor beta chains below come from one sample, sequenced in a study of blood T cell repertoires in COVID-19. TCRdb's copy holds only in-frame clones and misses some; the assay was immunoSEQ multiplex PCR. The sample lists 200,000 to 250,000 clones, 75% to 85% occurring once. Specimen: peripheral blood. These receptors originate from a woman in her thirties with COVID-19, enrolled during active disease.

The V call is TRBV28, the J call TRBJ1-6; D possibly corresponds to TRBD1 (5 bases). Germline CDR1 reads MDHEN; CDR2 reads SYDVKM. The CDR3 sequence is 14 residues long. Deletions cut 2 bases from V and 9 bases from J, with 11 bases between. CDR3 nucleotide sequence: TGTGCCAGCAGTTTAACCCAGGGTGGTTCACCCCTCCACTTT. Protein: CASSLTQGGSPLHF.

The chain carries TRBV19 and TRBJ2-2, with 7 bases fitting TRBD1. The CDR3 length is 15 residues. The V segment lost 5 bases and the J segment 6 bases; nucleotides outside the gene matches: 9. Germline V lookup: CDR1 LNHDA, CDR2 SQIVND (reference sequence). The CDR3 DNA sequence: TGTGCCAGTAGTCCGACAGGGAATGCCCCCGGGGAGCTGTTTTTT. It codes for CASSPTGNAPGELFF. Full variable domain (rest looked up from reference TRBV19 and TRBJ2-2): DGGITQSPKYLFRKEGQNVTLSCEQNLNHDAMYWYRQDPGQGLRLIYYSQIVNDFQKGDIAEGYSVSREKKESFPLTVTSAQKNPTAFYLCASSPTGNAPGELFFGEGSRLTVL.

This rearrangement joins TRBV18 to TRBJ2-3, with 14 bases aligning to TRBD2. Germline CDR1 KGHSH, CDR2 LQKENI. V shed 3 bases, J shed 6 bases, and the junction held 5 bases outside the gene matches. This CDR3 has 16 amino acids. CDR3 bases: TGTGCCAGCTCACCGGGACTAGCGGGGGCCGCCGATACGCAGTATTTT. Translation: CASSPGLAGAADTQYF.

This clone was observed once. The rearrangement joins TRBV5-1 to TRBJ2-2, with D perhaps TRBD1 (6 bases). The length of the CDR3 is 15 residues. The germline V and J ends were trimmed by 3 bases and 2 bases, with 11 bases remaining between them. Germline-derived CDR1 and CDR2 are SGHRS and YFSETQ. The DNA of the CDR3 is TGCGCCAGCAGCTCCGGGACATCCAACACCGGGGAGCTGTTTTTT. This gives the protein CASSSGTSNTGELFF.

This clone was observed a handful of times. The V and J genes are TRBV6-2 or TRBV6-3 and TRBJ2-7; D is possibly TRBD2 (6 bases). The length of the CDR3 is 14 residues. Germline lookup yields CDR1 MNHEY and CDR2 SVGEGT. V dropped 2 bases and J dropped 9 bases, with 17 bases sitting between them. In DNA form, the CDR3 reads TGTGCCAGCAGTTACACCGGGACGGGACTGGCGCAGTACTTC. Its protein product is CASSYTGTGLAQYF.

This chain connects TRBV6-6 to TRBJ1-5; 11 bases map to TRBD1. Germline V gene sequence: CDR1 MNHNY, CDR2 SVGAGI (reference sequence). V shed 5 bases and J 4 bases; nucleotides not matched to a gene: 4. The CDR3 covers 15 residues. The DNA for the CDR3 is TGTGCCAGCAGTAGGGACAGGGGGTATAATCAGCCCCAGCATTTT. This codes for CASSRDRGYNQPQHF.

This clone was recorded once. Other DNA sequences within the sample encode an identical CDR3. The J gene is TRBJ2-3, the V gene TRBV19; D remains unclear. Germline CDR1 reads LNHDA; CDR2 reads SQIVND (reference sequence). The length of the CDR3 is 14 residues. The V end lost 0 bases, the J end lost 0 bases, and 4 bases lay between the germline ends. CDR3 bases: TGTGCCAGTAGTATAGACCCAAGCACAGATACGCAGTATTTT. This encodes CASSIDPSTDTQYF.

This clone has a handful of counts. The rearrangement uses TRBV19 and TRBJ2-3; 8 positions match TRBD2. V was clipped by 6 bases and J by 3 bases; unmatched bases: 14. Looked up from germline, CDR1 is LNHDA and CDR2 is SQIVND (reference sequence). CDR3 length equals 17 residues. Here the CDR3 DNA reads TGTGCCAGTAGCCCCCTGACTAGCGCGCTCGGGACAGATACGCAGTATTTT. Translation: CASSPLTSALGTDTQYF.

V and J are TRBV4-1 and TRBJ1-2, with 8 bases lining up with TRBD1. Germline loops: CDR1 MGHRA, CDR2 YSYEKL. The CDR3 extends over 17 amino acids. Trimming at V came to 0 bases and at J to 4 bases, leaving 10 bases not matched to a gene. This chain's CDR3 is CASSQDRSRGPLYGYTF. The CDR3 DNA follows: TGCGCCAGCAGCCAAGATCGGAGCAGGGGGCCCCTCTATGGCTACACCTTC.

As regards this clone: A read error may account for a junction end that differs from germline. This chain links TRBV28 with TRBJ1-5; D gene uncertain. Looked up from germline, CDR1 is MDHEN and CDR2 is SYDVKM. The CDR3 covers 15 residues. In DNA, the CDR3 is TGTGCCAGCAGTTCTCCGAGGGTTCTATCTCAGCTCCAGCATTTT. It encodes CASSSPRVLSQLQHF.

The chain employs TRBV19 and TRBJ1-5, with a possible D match to TRBD1 (5 bases). The germline gives CDR1 LNHDA, CDR2 SQIVND (reference sequence). There are 15 residues in the CDR3. V lost 7 bases, J lost 6 bases, and 19 bases lay in between. Here the CDR3 reads CASMGQGFVSQPQHF. CDR3 DNA: TGTGCCAGTATGGGGCAGGGTTTCGTTAGTCAGCCCCAGCATTTT.

The genes are TRBV19 and TRBJ1-4; D gene ambiguous. The V end lost 3 bases, the J end lost 7 bases, and 12 bases lay between the germline ends. Germline assignment: CDR1 LNHDA and CDR2 SQIVND (reference sequence). This CDR3 spans 14 amino acids. CDR3 sequence reads: CASSIFGWSEKLFF. CDR3 bases: TGTGCCAGTAGTATTTTCGGGTGGAGTGAAAAACTGTTTTTT.

CDR3 residues: CASSPASVGGSGETQYF. Written as DNA, the CDR3 is TGTGCCAGCTCACCAGCCTCCGTGGGAGGGAGCGGAGAGACCCAGTACTTC. This chain links TRBV18 with TRBJ2-5; 7 bases are a match to TRBD2. Germline CDR1 reads KGHSH; CDR2 reads LQKENI. This CDR3 is 17 amino acids long. Unmatched junction bases numbered 13, after V lost 2 bases and J lost 4 bases.

This clone showed up just a few times. The genes are TRBV10-3 and TRBJ2-1; 7 bases fit TRBD2. CDR1 is ENHRY, CDR2 SYGVKD, per germline. With V trimmed by 11 bases and J by 5 bases, 6 bases remained unmatched. The CDR3 runs 12 residues. The CDR3 reads CAAGDPNNEQFF. The CDR3 DNA reads TGTGCCGCGGGAGATCCGAACAATGAGCAGTTCTTC.

The chain carries TRBV23-1 and TRBJ2-1; TRBD2 matches 10 bases. Being an ORF, TRBV23-1 has a function that is uncertain. The CDR3 contains 15 residues. V was clipped by 5 bases and J by 5 bases; unmatched bases: 6. The CDR3 bases are TGCGCCAGCAGTATCCTAGCGGGGGTCCACAATGAGCAGTTCTTC. Protein product: CASSILAGVHNEQFF.

V is TRBV13 and J is TRBJ2-5; 11 bases align to TRBD2. After removal of 0 bases from V and 3 bases from J, the junction contained 6 bases not matched to a gene. Germline assignment: CDR1 PRHDT and CDR2 FYEKMQ (reference sequence). The CDR3 consists of 17 residues. The CDR3 is CASSLGPPGLAEETQYF. The CDR3 DNA reads TGTGCCAGCAGCTTAGGGCCTCCGGGACTAGCGGAAGAGACCCAGTACTTC.

J is TRBJ2-6 and V is TRBV7-9, with TRBD2 matching over 7 bases. Germline lookup yields CDR1 SEHNR and CDR2 FQNEAQ (reference sequence). V shed 4 bases, J shed 2 bases, and the junction held 5 bases outside the gene matches. The CDR3 length is 16 residues. CDR3 DNA sequence: TGTGCCAGCAGCTCCTATGGGGGGGCTGGGGCCAACGTCCTGACTTTC. As protein: CASSSYGGAGANVLTF.

The J gene is TRBJ1-2, the V gene TRBV29-1; the match to TRBD1 covers 7 bases. J was trimmed by 5 bases and V by 4 bases; bases with no gene match: 10. This CDR3 has 14 residues. Germline loops: CDR1 SQVTM, CDR2 ANQGSEA. Here the CDR3 reads CSVGARGGGYGYTF. The CDR3 DNA follows: TGCAGCGTTGGGGCCCGAGGGGGCGGGTATGGCTACACCTTC.

This chain links TRBV30 with TRBJ1-3, with 11 positions matching TRBD1. V was clipped by 2 bases and J by 3 bases; unmatched bases: 12. The CDR3 spans 18 residues. In germline, CDR1 is GTSNPN, CDR2 SVGIG (reference sequence). The CDR3 region has the DNA TGTGCCTGGAGTTCCCGGACAGGGGGCGCGGTATTTGGAAACACCATATATTTT. Its protein is CAWSSRTGGAVFGNTIYF.

J is TRBJ1-2 and V is TRBV4-1, with D maybe TRBD1 (5 bases). CDR1 and CDR2 from the germline V gene are MGHRA and YSYEKL. Trimming left V 1 base short and J 0 bases short, with 9 bases between. The CDR3 length is 15 residues. The CDR3 region has the DNA TGCGCCAGCAGCCAAGGGACACCCGCTAACTATGGCTACACCTTC. Its translation: CASSQGTPANYGYTF.

The chain links TRBV29-1 to TRBJ2-2, with D perhaps matching TRBD2 (6 bases). The germline gives CDR1 SQVTM, CDR2 ANQGSEA. CDR3 length equals 15 residues. Trimming stripped 3 bases from V and 1 base from J, with 12 bases between. For the CDR3, the DNA is TGCAGCGTTGAGGGAGGACATGAGAACACCGGGGAGCTGTTTTTT. Protein: CSVEGGHENTGELFF.

The chain has TRBV10-3 and TRBJ1-2, with D tentatively TRBD1 (5 bases). Deletions cut 0 bases from V and 8 bases from J, with 13 bases between. The V gene's germline CDR1 is ENHRY and CDR2 SYGVKD. The CDR3 runs to 14 residues. CDR3 in amino acids: CAISESLGGGGYTF. DNA for the CDR3: TGTGCCATCAGTGAGTCGCTCGGGGGAGGAGGCTACACCTTC.